Below, 32 T cell receptor beta chains from the same sample are listed, as sequenced in a study of technical replicates of blood from four donors. The protocol was immunoSEQ multiplex PCR, while the TCRdb copy is restricted to in-frame clones and leaves out a portion. The sample holds about 78,000 clones, just under 95% seen once. The sequenced material came from T cells isolated from PBMCs. The origin of the receptors is a human donor in good health.

The rearrangement links TRBV30 to TRBJ2-5, with D perhaps TRBD2 (5 bases). V was cut by 5 bases and J by 5 bases, with 9 bases left in between. The CDR3 covers 11 residues. CDR1 is GTSNPN, CDR2 SVGIG, per germline (reference sequence). CDR3 residues: CAWGGGETQYF. In DNA, the CDR3 is TGTGCCTGGGGAGGAGGCGAGACCCAGTACTTC.

This chain joins TRBV6-5 and TRBJ2-7, with D possibly matching TRBD2 (5 bases). The CDR3 contains 13 residues. Germline lookup yields CDR1 MNHEY and CDR2 SVGAGI. Between the trimmed V and J ends, which lost 6 bases and 2 bases, there was a span of 11 bases. DNA for the CDR3: TGTGCCAGCAGAAGAGGGATGACCTACGAGCAGTACTTC. It encodes CASRRGMTYEQYF.

The chain joins TRBV30 to TRBJ1-1, with 12 bases fitting TRBD1. Germline CDR1 reads GTSNPN; CDR2 reads SVGIG (reference sequence). With V trimmed by 3 bases and J by 3 bases, 8 bases remained unmatched. The CDR3 loop spans 16 amino acids. The CDR3 loop is CAWSRPGQGAYTEAFF. The CDR3 DNA reads TGTGCCTGGAGCAGACCGGGACAGGGGGCCTACACTGAAGCTTTCTTT.

The rearrangement uses TRBV13 and TRBJ1-1; the D gene is possibly TRBD1 (5 bases). The V gene's germline CDR1 is PRHDT and CDR2 FYEKMQ (reference sequence). V was clipped by 5 bases and J by 3 bases, with 25 bases between them. This CDR3 comprises 18 residues. CDR3 bases: TGTGCCAGCAGCCGTAACCTTATGAACAGGTCCCCCCACACTGAAGCTTTCTTT. Amino acids: CASSRNLMNRSPHTEAFF. The whole variable domain, remainder taken from reference TRBV13 and TRBJ1-1, is AAGVIQSPRHLIKEKRETATLKCYPIPRHDTVYWYQQGPGQDPQFLISFYEKMQSDKGSIPDRFSAQQFSDYHSELNMSSLELGDSALYFCASSRNLMNRSPHTEAFFGQGTRLTVV.

V usage is TRBV2 and J usage is TRBJ2-1; D unclear. The V gene lost 5 bases and the J gene lost 0 bases, with 11 bases spanning the gap. Germline V lookup: CDR1 SNHLY, CDR2 FYNNEI. The CDR3 extends over 15 amino acids. The CDR3 protein is CASSSTHSSYNEQFF. CDR3 coding DNA: TGTGCCAGCAGTAGCACCCATAGCTCCTACAATGAGCAGTTCTTC.

This chain joins TRBV19 and TRBJ2-3, with TRBD2 matching over 12 bases. Germline CDR1 LNHDA, CDR2 SQIVND (reference sequence). The CDR3 has 16 amino acids. The V and J ends lost 4 bases and 6 bases, in that order; junction bases with no gene match: 8. The CDR3 is CASSTLAGGHVDTQYF. The CDR3 region has the DNA TGTGCCAGTAGTACCCTAGCGGGAGGGCATGTGGATACGCAGTATTTT.

The chain employs TRBV29-1 and TRBJ2-5, with D maybe TRBD2 (6 bases). The CDR3 runs to 12 residues. Germline lookup yields CDR1 SQVTM and CDR2 ANQGSEA. The ends were cut back, 4 bases at V and 4 bases at J, with 10 bases in the middle. The CDR3 nucleotides are TGCAGCGTTGGGGGGGTGGTAGAGACCCAGTACTTC. Translated, it gives CSVGGVVETQYF.

This clone has only one observation. The V and J genes are TRBV28 and TRBJ2-7; 14 bases fit TRBD2. The V segment lost 7 bases and the J segment 6 bases; nucleotides outside the gene matches: 11. The germline V gene encodes CDR1 MDHEN and CDR2 SYDVKM. The length of the CDR3 is 16 residues. The CDR3 is CASNKARTSGRSEQYF. CDR3 sequence (DNA): TGTGCCAGCAACAAAGCACGGACTAGCGGGAGGTCCGAGCAGTACTTC.

This chain connects TRBV7-9 to TRBJ1-2; D gene uncertain. The CDR3 spans 13 residues. V lost 1 base and J lost 7, with 10 bases in between. From germline, CDR1 is SEHNR and CDR2 FQNEAQ (reference sequence). The CDR3 region is CASSLGSSPGYTF. The CDR3 DNA reads TGTGCCAGCAGCTTAGGTTCTTCTCCTGGCTACACCTTC.

V is TRBV4-2 and J is TRBJ2-3; D may be TRBD2 (6 bases). The CDR3 runs to 16 residues. Germline values: CDR1 LGHNA, CDR2 YNFKEQ. The ends were cut back, 4 bases at V and 0 bases at J, with 14 bases in the middle. CDR3 in DNA: TGTGCCAGCAGCCCTTTGTACGGGACTAGCACAGATACGCAGTATTTT. Protein: CASSPLYGTSTDTQYF.

This clone was seen just once. The chain carries TRBV4-2 and TRBJ2-1; TRBD1 matches 11 bases. Germline V gives CDR1 LGHNA, CDR2 YNFKEQ. The CDR3 runs to 16 residues. V lost 3 bases, J lost 7 bases, and 8 bases stayed unmatched. The CDR3 sequence: CASSQVSGTGGNEQFF. In nucleotides, the CDR3 is TGTGCCAGCAGCCAGGTCTCCGGGACAGGGGGTAATGAGCAGTTCTTC.

This chain connects TRBV6-1 to TRBJ1-2; D is ambiguous. Germline-derived CDR1 and CDR2 are MNHNS and SASEGT. V dropped 6 bases and J dropped 0 bases, with 5 bases sitting between them. This CDR3 comprises 12 residues. The CDR3 DNA reads as TGTGCCAGCAGGCGGGCTAACTATGGCTACACCTTC. Translating it yields CASRRANYGYTF.

This chain connects TRBV29-1 to TRBJ2-1; 10 bases fit TRBD1. Looked up from germline, CDR1 is SQVTM and CDR2 is ANQGSEA. This CDR3 spans 15 amino acids. Losses at the gene ends were 0 bases for V and 4 bases for J; bases not matched to a gene: 3. The CDR3 DNA reads as TGCAGCGTTGAAGACCGGGACAGGGGTTACAATGAGCAGTTCTTC. It yields the protein CSVEDRDRGYNEQFF.

The genes are TRBV5-1 and TRBJ2-7, with 7 bases matching TRBD1. The CDR3 spans 14 residues. The germline CDR1 and CDR2 sequences are SGHRS and YFSETQ. J lost 3 bases, V lost 4 bases, and 7 bases had no gene match. CDR3 sequence (DNA): TGCGCCAGCAGCGTAGGGGGCGTTTACTACGAGCAGTACTTC. Translated, it gives CASSVGGVYYEQYF.

The chain links TRBV19 to TRBJ2-7; TRBD1 matches at 8 bases. The CDR3 loop spans 16 amino acids. V was pared by 4 bases and J by 0 bases, with 8 bases of the junction left unmatched. Germline loops: CDR1 LNHDA, CDR2 SQIVND (reference sequence). The CDR3 here is CASSNRGYRSSYEQYF. CDR3 nucleotide sequence: TGTGCCAGTAGTAACAGGGGGTATCGCTCCTCCTACGAGCAGTACTTC. Complete variable domain (other parts from reference TRBV19 and TRBJ2-7): DGGITQSPKYLFRKEGQNVTLSCEQNLNHDAMYWYRQDPGQGLRLIYYSQIVNDFQKGDIAEGYSVSREKKESFPLTVTSAQKNPTAFYLCASSNRGYRSSYEQYFGPGTRLTVT.

The V and J genes are TRBV28 and TRBJ1-1, with 7 bases identical to TRBD1. The CDR3 has 14 amino acids. V lost 1 base to trimming and J lost 11 bases; unmatched junction nucleotides: 10. Germline V gene lookup returns CDR1 MDHEN and CDR2 SYDVKM. The CDR3 region has the DNA TGTGCCAGCAGTTTATCCTCTAGGGGGCTATGGGCTTTCTTT. Protein sequence: CASSLSSRGLWAFF.

The rearrangement uses TRBV4-1 and TRBJ2-7, with 7 bases lining up with TRBD1. The junction had 7 bases not matched to a gene; V was cut back by 5 bases and J by 3 bases. This CDR3 region has 14 residues. CDR1 is MGHRA, CDR2 YSYEKL, per germline. CDR3 sequence: CASSEPGQNYEQYF. For the CDR3, the DNA is TGCGCCAGCAGCGAACCGGGACAGAACTACGAGCAGTACTTC.

The chain employs TRBV7-2 and TRBJ1-5; 10 bases fit TRBD1. Unmatched junction bases numbered 2, after V lost 5 bases and J lost 4 bases. The CDR3 is made up of 14 amino acids. Per the germline V gene, CDR1 is SGHTA and CDR2 is FQGNSA. CDR3 region: CASSRDRGNQPQHF. CDR3 DNA: TGTGCCAGCAGCCGGGACAGGGGAAATCAGCCCCAGCATTTT. Variable domain in full (rest from reference TRBV7-2 and TRBJ1-5): GAGVSQSPSNKVTEKGKDVELRCDPISGHTALYWYRQSLGQGLEFLIYFQGNSAPDKSGLPSDRFSAERTGGSVSTLTIQRTQQEDSAVYLCASSRDRGNQPQHFGDGTRLSIL.

This sequence joins TRBV19 and TRBJ2-1, with TRBD2 identical over 12 bases. This CDR3 spans 14 amino acids. With V trimmed by 9 bases and J by 10 bases, 10 bases remained unmatched. CDR1 is LNHDA and CDR2 is SQIVND in the germline V gene (reference sequence). The CDR3 spells CASWTSGIRSEQFF. CDR3 DNA: TGTGCCAGCTGGACTAGCGGGATAAGGAGCGAGCAGTTCTTC.

The V call is TRBV2, the J call TRBJ2-7; 14 positions match TRBD2. This CDR3 contains 16 residues. Germline CDR1 reads SNHLY; CDR2 reads FYNNEI. V trimming: 7 bases; J trimming: 4 bases; junction bases outside the gene matches: 9. The CDR3, as DNA: TGTGCCAGCATAGGGACTAGCGGGAGTCTTGGGTACGAGCAGTACTTC. Translated: CASIGTSGSLGYEQYF.

This chain links TRBV9 with TRBJ2-2, with D possibly being TRBD1 (6 bases). The CDR3 sequence is 13 residues long. Trimming took off 3 bases at V and 6 bases at J, with 9 bases between the two ends. The germline V gene has CDR1 SGDLS and CDR2 YYNGEE. CDR3 nucleotide sequence: TGTGCCAGCAGCGCAGGGGTGGCCGGGGAGCTGTTTTTT. Translation gives CASSAGVAGELFF. The complete variable domain, with remaining parts taken from reference TRBV9 and TRBJ2-2, reads DSGVTQTPKHLITATGQRVTLRCSPRSGDLSVYWYQQSLDQGLQFLIQYYNGEERAKGNILERFSAQQFPDLHSELNLSSLELGDSALYFCASSAGVAGELFFGEGSRLTVL.

The chain joins TRBV19 to TRBJ2-7; a weak D match, TRBD1 (6 bases). From germline, CDR1 is LNHDA and CDR2 SQIVND (reference sequence). Trimming shortened V by 5 bases and J by 2 bases, and 16 bases separated the two germline ends. There are 15 residues in the CDR3. The DNA of the CDR3 is TGTGCCAGTAGTGGACCGGGACACCTTACCTACGAGCAGTACTTC. This sequence encodes CASSGPGHLTYEQYF.

The chain carries TRBV28 and TRBJ1-5; 8 bases are shared with TRBD1. The CDR3 totals 15 residues. The ends lost 11 bases at V and 1 base at J; junction bases unmatched: 10. CDR1 and CDR2 from the germline V gene are MDHEN and SYDVKM. The chain's CDR3 is CAVLRTGGSNQPQHF. CDR3 sequence (DNA): TGTGCCGTCCTACGTACAGGGGGAAGCAATCAGCCCCAGCATTTT.

J is TRBJ2-7 and V is TRBV27; 14 bases agree with TRBD2. CDR3 length: 15 residues. Unmatched junction bases numbered 7, after V lost 6 bases and J lost 6 bases. The V gene's germline CDR1 is MNHEY and CDR2 SMNVEV (reference sequence). The CDR3 protein is CASRPTSGRAGEQYF. For the CDR3, the DNA is TGTGCCAGCAGGCCGACTAGCGGGAGGGCAGGCGAGCAGTACTTC.

For the CDR3, the DNA is TGTGCCATCAGTGAGGCGGGGGTGGAGGAAAAACTGTTTTTT. Its translation: CAISEAGVEEKLFF. This chain links TRBV10-3 with TRBJ1-4; TRBD1 might be the D (5 bases). V dropped 2 bases and J dropped 8 bases, with 12 bases sitting between them. The germline gives CDR1 ENHRY, CDR2 SYGVKD. The CDR3 consists of 14 residues.

The rearrangement links TRBV5-1 to TRBJ1-3; D is unresolved. There are 14 residues in the CDR3. The V and J ends lost 0 bases and 2 bases respectively, with 6 bases between them. Germline V gene sequence: CDR1 SGHRS, CDR2 YFSETQ. CDR3 nucleotide sequence: TGCGCCAGCAGCTTGGGATCAGCTGGAAACACCATATATTTT. Translation gives CASSLGSAGNTIYF.

In this sample, this clone turned up once. The V gene is TRBV4-1, the J gene TRBJ2-3; 11 nucleotides agree with TRBD2. CDR1 MGHRA and CDR2 YSYEKL come from the germline V gene. With V trimmed by 0 bases and J by 1 base, 9 bases remained unmatched. This CDR3 has 19 residues. The CDR3 DNA is TGCGCCAGCAGCCAAGATAGTAGCGGGAGGGCACCGGGCACAGATACGCAGTATTTT. Translation gives CASSQDSSGRAPGTDTQYF.

The V and J genes are TRBV14 and TRBJ2-5; 8 bases are shared with TRBD2. The germline CDR1 and CDR2 sequences are SGHDN and FVKESK. This CDR3 is 15 amino acids long. J gave up 2 bases and V 3 bases, and 5 bases lay outside the gene matches. The CDR3 nucleotides read TGTGCCAGCAGCCATCGGTCGGGAGGGCAAGAGACCCAGTACTTC. It yields the protein CASSHRSGGQETQYF.

The J gene is TRBJ1-3, the V gene TRBV7-9; 7 nucleotides match TRBD1. Germline-derived CDR1 and CDR2 are SEHNR and FQNEAQ (reference sequence). This CDR3 comprises 13 residues. The V and J ends lost 5 bases and 7 bases, in that order; junction bases with no gene match: 5. The CDR3 DNA sequence: TGTGCCAGCAGCGTACAGGGGTCGAACACCATATATTTT. Encoded protein: CASSVQGSNTIYF. Full variable domain (missing parts from reference TRBV7-9 and TRBJ1-3): DTGVSQNPRHKITKRGQNVTFRCDPISEHNRLYWYRQTLGQGPEFLTYFQNEAQLEKSRLLSDRFSAERPKGSFSTLEIQRTEQGDSAMYLCASSVQGSNTIYFGEGSWLTVV.

The rearrangement links TRBV6-1 to TRBJ1-1; 10 bases line up with TRBD1. The V gene end was trimmed by 3 bases and the J gene end by 4 bases; junction bases not matched to a gene: 8. CDR3 length: 16 residues. The V gene's germline CDR1 is MNHNS and CDR2 SASEGT. This chain's CDR3 is CASSDLGQGIGTEAFF. CDR3 coding DNA: TGTGCCAGCAGTGACCTGGGACAGGGGATAGGCACTGAAGCTTTCTTT.

The chain recombines TRBV5-5 with TRBJ2-7; D not resolved. This CDR3 region has 14 residues. Germline CDR1 SGHKS, CDR2 YYEKEE (reference sequence). Trimming shortened V by 3 bases and J by 7 bases, and 17 bases separated the two germline ends. CDR3 amino acids: CASSSPYSQVEQYF. The CDR3 DNA is TGTGCCAGCAGCTCTCCGTACTCCCAGGTGGAGCAGTACTTC.

This clone appeared a few times. The J gene is TRBJ2-2, the V gene TRBV10-1; 12 bases match TRBD2. With V trimmed by 3 bases and J by 4 bases, 6 bases remained unmatched. Germline assignment: CDR1 WNHNN and CDR2 SYGVQD (reference sequence). The CDR3 has 17 amino acids. The CDR3 spells CASSDPASGRATGELFF. As DNA, the CDR3 is TGCGCCAGCAGTGATCCCGCTAGCGGGAGGGCCACCGGGGAGCTGTTTTTT.